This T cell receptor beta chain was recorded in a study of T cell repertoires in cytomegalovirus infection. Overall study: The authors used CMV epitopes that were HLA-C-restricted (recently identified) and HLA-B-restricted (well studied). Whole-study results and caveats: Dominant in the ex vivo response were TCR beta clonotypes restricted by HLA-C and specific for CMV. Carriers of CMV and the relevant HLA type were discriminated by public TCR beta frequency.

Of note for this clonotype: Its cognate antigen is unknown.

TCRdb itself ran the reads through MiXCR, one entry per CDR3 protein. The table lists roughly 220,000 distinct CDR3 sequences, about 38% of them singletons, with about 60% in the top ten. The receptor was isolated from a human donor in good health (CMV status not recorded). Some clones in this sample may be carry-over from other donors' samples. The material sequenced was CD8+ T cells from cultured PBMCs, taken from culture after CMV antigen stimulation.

The CDR3, as DNA: TGTGCCAGCAGTTCCCTCCTATCGGGAGGTCACACCGGGGAGCTGTTTTTT. It translates to CASSSLLSGGHTGELFF. The chain uses TRBV27 and TRBJ2-2; 7 nucleotides agree with TRBD2. The CDR3 has 17 amino acids. Germline trimming cut 4 bases from V and 3 bases from J; bases unmatched to any gene: 11. CDR1 and CDR2 from the germline V gene are MNHEY and SMNVEV (reference sequence).